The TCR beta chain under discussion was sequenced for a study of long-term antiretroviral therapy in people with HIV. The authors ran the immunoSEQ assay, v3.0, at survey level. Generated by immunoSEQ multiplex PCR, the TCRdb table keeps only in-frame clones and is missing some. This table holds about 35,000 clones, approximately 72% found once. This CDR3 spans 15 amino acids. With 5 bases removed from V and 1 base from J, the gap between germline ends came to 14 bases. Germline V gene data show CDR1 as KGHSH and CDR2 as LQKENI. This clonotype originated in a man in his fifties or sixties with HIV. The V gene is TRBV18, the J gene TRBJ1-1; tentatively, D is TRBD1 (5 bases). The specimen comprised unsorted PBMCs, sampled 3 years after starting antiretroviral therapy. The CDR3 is CASSDAQGANTEAFF. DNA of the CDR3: TGTGCCAGCTCAGACGCGCAGGGTGCGAACACTGAAGCTTTCTTT.